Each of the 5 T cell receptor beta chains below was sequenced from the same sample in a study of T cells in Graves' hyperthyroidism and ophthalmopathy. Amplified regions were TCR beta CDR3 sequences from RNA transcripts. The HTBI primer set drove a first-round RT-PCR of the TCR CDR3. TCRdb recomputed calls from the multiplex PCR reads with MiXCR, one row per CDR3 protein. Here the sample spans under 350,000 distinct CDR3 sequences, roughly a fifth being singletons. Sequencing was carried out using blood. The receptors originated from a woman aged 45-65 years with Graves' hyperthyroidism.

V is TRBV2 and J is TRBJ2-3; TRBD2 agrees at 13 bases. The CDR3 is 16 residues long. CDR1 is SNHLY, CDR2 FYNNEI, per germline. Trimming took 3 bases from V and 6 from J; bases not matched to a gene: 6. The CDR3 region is CASSDRTSGGSDTQYF. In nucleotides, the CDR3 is TGTGCCAGCAGTGACCGGACTAGCGGGGGCTCCGATACGCAGTATTTT.

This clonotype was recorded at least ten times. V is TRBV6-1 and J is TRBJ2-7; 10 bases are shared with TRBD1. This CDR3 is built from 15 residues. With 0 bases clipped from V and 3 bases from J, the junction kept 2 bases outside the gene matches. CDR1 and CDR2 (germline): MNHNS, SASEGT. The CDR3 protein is CASSEATGGFYEQYF. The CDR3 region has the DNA TGTGCCAGCAGTGAAGCGACAGGGGGCTTCTACGAGCAGTACTTC.

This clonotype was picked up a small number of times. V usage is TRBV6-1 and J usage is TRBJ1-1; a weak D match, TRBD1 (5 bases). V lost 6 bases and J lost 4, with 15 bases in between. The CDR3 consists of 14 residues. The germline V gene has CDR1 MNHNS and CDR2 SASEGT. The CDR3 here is CASRYGTAGTEAFF. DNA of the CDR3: TGTGCCAGCAGATACGGGACGGCTGGCACTGAAGCTTTCTTT.

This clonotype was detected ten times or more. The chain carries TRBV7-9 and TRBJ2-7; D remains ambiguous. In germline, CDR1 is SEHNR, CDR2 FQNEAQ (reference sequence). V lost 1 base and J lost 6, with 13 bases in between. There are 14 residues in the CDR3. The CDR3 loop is CASSLGRGSSEQYF. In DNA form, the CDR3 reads TGTGCCAGCAGCTTAGGTCGTGGAAGTAGCGAGCAGTACTTC. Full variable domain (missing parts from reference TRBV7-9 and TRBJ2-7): DTGVSQNPRHKITKRGQNVTFRCDPISEHNRLYWYRQTLGQGPEFLTYFQNEAQLEKSRLLSDRFSAERPKGSFSTLEIQRTEQGDSAMYLCASSLGRGSSEQYFGPGTRLTVT.

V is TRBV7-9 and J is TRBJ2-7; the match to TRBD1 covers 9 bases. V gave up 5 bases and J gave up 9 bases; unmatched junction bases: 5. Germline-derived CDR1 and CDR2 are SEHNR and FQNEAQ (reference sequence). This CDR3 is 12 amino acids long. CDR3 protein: CASSRGQGLQYF. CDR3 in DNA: TGTGCCAGCAGCCGGGGACAGGGCTTGCAGTACTTC.